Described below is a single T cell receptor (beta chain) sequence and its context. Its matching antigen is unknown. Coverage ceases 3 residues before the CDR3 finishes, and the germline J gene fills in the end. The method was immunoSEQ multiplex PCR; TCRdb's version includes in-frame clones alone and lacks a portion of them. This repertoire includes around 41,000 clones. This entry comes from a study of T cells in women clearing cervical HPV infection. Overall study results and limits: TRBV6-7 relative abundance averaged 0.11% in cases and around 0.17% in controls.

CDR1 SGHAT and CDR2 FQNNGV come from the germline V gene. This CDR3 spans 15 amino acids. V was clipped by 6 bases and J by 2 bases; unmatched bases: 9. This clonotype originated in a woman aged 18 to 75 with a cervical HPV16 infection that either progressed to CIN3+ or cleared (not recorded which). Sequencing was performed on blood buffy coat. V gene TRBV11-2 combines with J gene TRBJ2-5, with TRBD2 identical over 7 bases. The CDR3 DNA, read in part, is TGTGCCAGCAGAAAGCCGGGACTACCACAAGAGACC. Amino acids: CASRKPGLPQET. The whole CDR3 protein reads CASRKPGLPQETQYF.